Listed below are T cell receptor beta chains from one sample, sequenced in a study of prognosis after radiotherapy for stage I lung cancer. TCRdb recomputed calls from the multiplex PCR reads with MiXCR, one row per CDR3 protein. This table holds around 30,000 distinct CDR3 sequences, about 31% found once. The sequencing here drew on PBMCs, taken before or after stereotactic body radiation therapy (not recorded which). Every receptor here comes from a donor over 45 with non-small cell lung cancer. CDR3s include the opening cysteine and the closing phenylalanine or tryptophan. D genes are given only for firm matches. Clone size, where shown, is once, few, many, or a class for clones that have expanded.

>TRBV4-3|NA|NA|TRBJ2-3
TGCGCCAGCAGCCCCGAAAATCCAACGTCGTTTTTCTCGACAGATACGCAGTATTTT
CASSPENPTSFFSTDTQYF
>TRBV6-1|NA|many|TRBJ1-2
TGTGCCAGCGTAAACCCACAGGGTGGTCACAGCTATGGCTACACCTTC
CASVNPQGGHSYGYTF
>TRBV15|NA|NA|TRBJ2-7
TGTGCCACCAGTAGAGGTTTAGGACAGATTGCCTACGAGCAGTACTTC
CATSRGLGQIAYEQYF
>TRBV27|TRBD1|many|TRBJ2-1
TGTGCCAGCAGTTTCACCAGGGGGCGGAATGAGCAGTTCTTC
CASSFTRGRNEQFF
>TRBV6-2/TRBV6-3|NA|many|TRBJ1-1
TGTGCCAGCAGCTTGGGGCTCACTGAAGCTTTCTTT
CASSLGLTEAFF
>TRBV3-1|NA|many|TRBJ2-7
TGTGCCAGCAGCCGAGGAGGCTACGAGCAGTACTTC
CASSRGGYEQYF
>TRBV15|NA|many|TRBJ2-3
TGTGCCACCAGCAGAGACGGGGATACGCAGTATTTT
CATSRDGDTQYF
>TRBV6-2/TRBV6-3|TRBD1|few|TRBJ2-6
TGTGCCAGCATCCTACAGGGGGCAGGGACTGGGGCCAACGTCCTGACTTTC
CASILQGAGTGANVLTF
>TRBV5-5|NA|many|TRBJ1-2
TGTGCCAGTCACAGGGATTATGGCTACACCTTC
CASHRDYGYTF
>TRBV2|NA|once|TRBJ1-1
TGTGCCAGCATCCCGGACAGAATTAACACTGAAGCTTTCTTT
CASIPDRINTEAFF
>TRBV7-3|NA|many|TRBJ2-1
TGTGCCAGCAGCTTAAAAGTTGGGGGTGAGCAGTTCTTC
CASSLKVGGEQFF
>TRBV6-1|NA|NA|TRBJ1-3
TGTGCCAGCAGTCTTCGCGGCCAGGTTCGCAGATGCTCTGGAAACACCATATATTTT
CASSLRGQVRRCSGNTIYF
>TRBV20-1|NA|many|TRBJ2-1
TGCAGTGCAATGGGCGGGCAAGGGTCCTACAATGAGCAGTTCTTC
CSAMGGQGSYNEQFF
>TRBV12-3/TRBV12-4|NA|NA|TRBJ2-2
TGTGCCAGCAGTTTACAGGCAGGTAGTAACACCGGGGAGCTGTTTTTT
CASSLQAGSNTGELFF
>TRBV28|TRBD1|medium-sized|TRBJ1-6
TGTGCCAGCAGGCTGACAGGGCGAAATTCACCCCTCCACTTT
CASRLTGRNSPLHF
>TRBV10-3|NA|many|TRBJ1-1
TGTGCCATCAATGGGAACATGAACACTGAAGCTTTCTTT
CAINGNMNTEAFF
>TRBV12-3/TRBV12-4|NA|medium-sized|TRBJ2-1
TGTGCCAGCAGTCCAGCTCGAAGCTCCTACAATGAGCAGTTCTTC
CASSPARSSYNEQFF
>TRBV28|TRBD1|many|TRBJ2-2
TGTGCCAGCAGTTCGACCGGGACAGCCTACACCGGGGAGCTGTTTTTT
CASSSTGTAYTGELFF
>TRBV6-2/TRBV6-3|NA|NA|TRBJ2-7
TGTGCCATCACCTACTCGAACAGGTGTCACTACGAGCAGTACTTC
CAITYSNRCHYEQYF
>TRBV6-1|NA|many|TRBJ1-5
TGTGCCAGCAGTCAAAGACAGGGCAATCAGCCCCAGCATTTT
CASSQRQGNQPQHF
>TRBV7-8|NA|many|TRBJ1-5
TGTGCCAGCAGCTTAGGCAGAGCCTACAATCAGCCCCAGCATTTT
CASSLGRAYNQPQHF
>TRBV30|NA|many|TRBJ2-7
TGTGCCTGTAGTACGAGGGGAATAACCTACGAGCAGTACTTC
CACSTRGITYEQYF
>TRBV11-1|NA|many|TRBJ2-5
TGTGCCACCACCCCCGGGTGGTCCCAAGAGACCCAGTACTTC
CATTPGWSQETQYF
>TRBV6-2/TRBV6-3|NA|many|TRBJ1-4
TGTGCCAGCAGTTCCCCCAATGAAAAACTGTTTTTT
CASSSPNEKLFF
>TRBV18|NA|many|TRBJ1-3
TGTGCCAGCTTCATACCTGGTCGAGGTGGAAACACCATATATTTT
CASFIPGRGGNTIYF
>TRBV20-1|NA|NA|TRBJ2-5
TGCAGTGCTAGATACCCACAGAAGTTAGGAGAGGCCCAGTACTTC
CSARYPQKLGEAQYF